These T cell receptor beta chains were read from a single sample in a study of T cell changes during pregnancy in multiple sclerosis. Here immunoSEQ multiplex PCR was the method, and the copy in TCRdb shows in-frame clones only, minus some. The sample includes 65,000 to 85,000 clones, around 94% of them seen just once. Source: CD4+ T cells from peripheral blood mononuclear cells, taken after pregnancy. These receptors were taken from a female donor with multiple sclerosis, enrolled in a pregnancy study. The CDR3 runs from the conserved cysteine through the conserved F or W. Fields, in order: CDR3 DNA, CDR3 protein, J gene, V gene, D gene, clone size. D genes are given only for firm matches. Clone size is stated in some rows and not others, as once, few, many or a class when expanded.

DNA: TGCAGCGTGAGGACAGGGGGCTACGAGCAGTACTTC
CDR3: CSVRTGGYEQYF
J: TRBJ2-7
V: TRBV29-1
D: TRBD1
size: NA

DNA: TGTGCCAGCAGCTCTAGATGGAACTCCTACGAGCAGTACTTC
CDR3: CASSSRWNSYEQYF
J: TRBJ2-7
V: TRBV7-6
D: NA
size: NA

DNA: TGTGCCAGTAAGCGGAACACCGGGGAGCTGTTTTTT
CDR3: CASKRNTGELFF
J: TRBJ2-2
V: TRBV19
D: NA
size: NA

DNA: TGTGCCAGCAGTTACTCGTCCAGGCCCTACGAGCAGTACTTC
CDR3: CASSYSSRPYEQYF
J: TRBJ2-7
V: TRBV6-5
D: NA
size: NA

DNA: TGTGCCAGCACCTCGAACAGGGTCAGCTACGAGCAGTACTTC
CDR3: CASTSNRVSYEQYF
J: TRBJ2-7
V: TRBV7-2
D: NA
size: many

DNA: TGTGCCAGCAGCGCACCCAGGTCAGTAAGGACTGAAGCTTTCTTT
CDR3: CASSAPRSVRTEAFF
J: TRBJ1-1
V: TRBV7-8
D: NA
size: once

DNA: TGCGCCAGCAAGAGGGATTTTTCAGGGGCCAACGTCCTGACTTTC
CDR3: CASKRDFSGANVLTF
J: TRBJ2-6
V: TRBV5-1
D: NA
size: NA

DNA: TGTGCCAGCAGTTTCAGGTTAGCGGGTCGGGAGACCCAGTACTTC
CDR3: CASSFRLAGRETQYF
J: TRBJ2-5
V: TRBV28
D: TRBD2
size: few

DNA: TGTGCCAGCTCCAGCCCCCGGGAGAAGGGCACAGATACGCAGTATTTT
CDR3: CASSSPREKGTDTQYF
J: TRBJ2-3
V: TRBV19
D: NA
size: NA

DNA: TGTGCCAGTAACAGACAGGGAGTTGAGACCCAGTACTTC
CDR3: CASNRQGVETQYF
J: TRBJ2-5
V: TRBV28
D: TRBD1
size: once

DNA: TGTGCCAGCTCACCTACAGGGGGAGTACAAGAGACCCAGTACTTC
CDR3: CASSPTGGVQETQYF
J: TRBJ2-5
V: TRBV18
D: TRBD1
size: NA

DNA: TGTGCCAGCAGTGAAGCGCTTCGGACACTTTACTATGGCTACACCTTC
CDR3: CASSEALRTLYYGYTF
J: TRBJ1-2
V: TRBV6-1
D: NA
size: NA

DNA: TGTGCCACCAGCCCATCAGATACGCAGTATTTT
CDR3: CATSPSDTQYF
J: TRBJ2-3
V: TRBV15
D: NA
size: NA

DNA: TGTGCCAGCAGCGTAGCTACGACGGGAAACATTCAGTACTTC
CDR3: CASSVATTGNIQYF
J: TRBJ2-4
V: TRBV9
D: NA
size: once

DNA: TGTGCCAGCAGTTCCTATGGGGGGGCGGGTCATCAGCCCCAGCATTTT
CDR3: CASSSYGGAGHQPQHF
J: TRBJ1-5
V: TRBV6-5
D: NA
size: NA

DNA: TGCGCCAGCAGCCACCGGACAGGAGCGAACACCGGGGAGCTGTTTTTT
CDR3: CASSHRTGANTGELFF
J: TRBJ2-2
V: TRBV5-1
D: TRBD1
size: NA

DNA: TGTGCCAGCAGCCACCTGACAGGGGGCGAGGATGGCTACACCTTC
CDR3: CASSHLTGGEDGYTF
J: TRBJ1-2
V: TRBV14
D: TRBD1
size: once

DNA: TGCGCCAGCAGCCAAGTAGGGGGTACCTACGAGCAGTACTTC
CDR3: CASSQVGGTYEQYF
J: TRBJ2-7
V: TRBV4-3
D: NA
size: NA

DNA: TGTGCCTGGAGTGCGGCCGGGGGTCTAAAGAACACTGAAGCTTTCTTT
CDR3: CAWSAAGGLKNTEAFF
J: TRBJ1-1
V: TRBV30
D: NA
size: NA

DNA: TGTGCCAGTCAAAGGAACAGGGTAGTTAATGAAAAACTGTTTTTT
CDR3: CASQRNRVVNEKLFF
J: TRBJ1-4
V: TRBV28
D: NA
size: NA

DNA: TGTGCCAGCAGCATAAGACAGGGTCGTACTAATGAAAAACTGTTTTTT
CDR3: CASSIRQGRTNEKLFF
J: TRBJ1-4
V: TRBV7-8
D: TRBD1
size: NA

DNA: TGTGCCAGCAGCCGAACAGATCAGCCCCAGCATTTT
CDR3: CASSRTDQPQHF
J: TRBJ1-5
V: TRBV7-9
D: NA
size: NA

DNA: TGTGCCATCGCAACCGGGACAGCGGACATGGGCTACACCTTC
CDR3: CAIATGTADMGYTF
J: TRBJ1-2
V: TRBV10-3
D: TRBD1
size: NA

DNA: TGTGCCAGCGGCCCAACAGGGTATCGGACAGAGACCCAGTACTTC
CDR3: CASGPTGYRTETQYF
J: TRBJ2-5
V: TRBV27
D: NA
size: NA

DNA: TGTGCCAGCTCCAGTAAAATAGCGGGACTAGCGGGAGATAGATATGGCACAGATACGCAGTATTTT
CDR3: CASSSKIAGLAGDRYGTDTQYF
J: TRBJ2-3
V: TRBV27
D: TRBD2
size: NA

DNA: TGTGCCAGCGGCTCAGTCTTCTCTGGAAACACCATATATTTT
CDR3: CASGSVFSGNTIYF
J: TRBJ1-3
V: TRBV28
D: NA
size: NA

DNA: TGTGCCAGCAGCTTGGATACGCTATACGAGCAGTACTTC
CDR3: CASSLDTLYEQYF
J: TRBJ2-7
V: TRBV5-6
D: NA
size: NA

DNA: TGTGCCTGGAGTTTTATTGGGACAGGGCTTAGCAACTATGGCTACACCTTC
CDR3: CAWSFIGTGLSNYGYTF
J: TRBJ1-2
V: TRBV30
D: TRBD1
size: NA

DNA: TGCGCCAGCAGCCGAACTAATGGCGGGACCGGGGGGGAGACCCAGTACTTC
CDR3: CASSRTNGGTGGETQYF
J: TRBJ2-5
V: TRBV5-1
D: TRBD2
size: NA

DNA: TGTGCCAGCTCACCCGGGACAGGGTCAGGAAACACCATATATTTT
CDR3: CASSPGTGSGNTIYF
J: TRBJ1-3
V: TRBV18
D: TRBD1
size: NA

DNA: TGTGCTAGCAGCTCACAGGGGCCTCAACAGACCCAGTACTTC
CDR3: CASSSQGPQQTQYF
J: TRBJ2-5
V: TRBV7-7
D: TRBD1
size: NA

DNA: TGCGCCAGCAGCTGGAATAGCGGGAGGGCCTCCTACGAGCAGTACTTC
CDR3: CASSWNSGRASYEQYF
J: TRBJ2-7
V: TRBV5-1
D: TRBD2
size: few

DNA: TGTGCCACCAGTCATAGACGGAGGGCAGGGCAAGAGACCCAGTACTTC
CDR3: CATSHRRRAGQETQYF
J: TRBJ2-5
V: TRBV15
D: NA
size: NA

DNA: TGCAGTGCTAGGGAGTACAATGAGCAGTTCTTC
CDR3: CSAREYNEQFF
J: TRBJ2-1
V: TRBV20-1
D: NA
size: NA

DNA: TGTGCCAGCTCGCGGACTTCTGGAAACACCATATATTTT
CDR3: CASSRTSGNTIYF
J: TRBJ1-3
V: TRBV27
D: NA
size: NA

DNA: TGTGCCAGCGTGACGGGACTAGCAAATGAGCAGTTCTTC
CDR3: CASVTGLANEQFF
J: TRBJ2-1
V: TRBV2
D: TRBD2
size: NA

DNA: TGTGCCAGCAGCCGTCATTCGACAGTCTTCTCCTACGAGCAGTACTTC
CDR3: CASSRHSTVFSYEQYF
J: TRBJ2-7
V: TRBV11-2
D: NA
size: NA

DNA: TGTGCCAGCAGTGAAAACCAGAACTATGGCTACACCTTC
CDR3: CASSENQNYGYTF
J: TRBJ1-2
V: TRBV2
D: NA
size: NA

DNA: TGTGCCAGCAGCCCACCGGGACTAGCGCGTTCCTACAATGAGCAGTTCTTC
CDR3: CASSPPGLARSYNEQFF
J: TRBJ2-1
V: TRBV11-2
D: TRBD2
size: NA

DNA: TGTGCCAGCAGTATGGGACAAGATAGTCAGCCCCAGCATTTT
CDR3: CASSMGQDSQPQHF
J: TRBJ1-5
V: TRBV6-6
D: NA
size: NA

DNA: TGTGCCAGCAGCTTAGAGGCGGGAGGGTACAATGAGCAGTTCTTC
CDR3: CASSLEAGGYNEQFF
J: TRBJ2-1
V: TRBV11-3
D: TRBD2
size: NA

DNA: TGTGCCAGCAGTGCGACCAGGGCGGGGTTCGGCGGGGAGCTGTTTTTT
CDR3: CASSATRAGFGGELFF
J: TRBJ2-2
V: TRBV6-1
D: NA
size: NA

DNA: TGTGCCAGCAGAACCTTAGGGGGCGCGGACTATGGCTACACCTTC
CDR3: CASRTLGGADYGYTF
J: TRBJ1-2
V: TRBV9
D: TRBD1
size: NA

DNA: TGTGCCTGGCCGAGAGTAAGGAGGGACAGTTCGGGTAACACTGAAGCTTTCTTT
CDR3: CAWPRVRRDSSGNTEAFF
J: TRBJ1-1
V: TRBV30
D: TRBD1
size: NA

DNA: TGTGCCAGCAGCGTAGACCCAGCGGGAGGTGCCCAAGAGACCCAGTACTTC
CDR3: CASSVDPAGGAQETQYF
J: TRBJ2-5
V: TRBV9
D: TRBD2
size: NA

DNA: TGTGCCAGCAGCGTTACTACCGGGGAGCTGTTTTTT
CDR3: CASSVTTGELFF
J: TRBJ2-2
V: TRBV9
D: NA
size: NA

DNA: TGTGCCAGCAGCCTAGCGGGAGGGCCGATCGGTGAGCAGTTCTTC
CDR3: CASSLAGGPIGEQFF
J: TRBJ2-1
V: TRBV2
D: TRBD2
size: NA

DNA: TGCAGCGTTGTGACTAGCGGGGCGTACAATGAGCAGTTCTTC
CDR3: CSVVTSGAYNEQFF
J: TRBJ2-1
V: TRBV29-1
D: TRBD2
size: NA

DNA: TGTGCCAGCAGTTCCCGGGGAGGTTACGAGCAGTACTTC
CDR3: CASSSRGGYEQYF
J: TRBJ2-7
V: TRBV6-5
D: NA
size: NA

DNA: TGTGCCAGCAGTTTATTACAGGGGCCTGGCTACACCTTC
CDR3: CASSLLQGPGYTF
J: TRBJ1-2
V: TRBV28
D: TRBD1
size: NA

DNA: TGTGCCAGCAGACCGGGGGGAGGCTACGAGCAGTACTTC
CDR3: CASRPGGGYEQYF
J: TRBJ2-7
V: TRBV28
D: TRBD2
size: NA

DNA: TGCGCCAGCTGCAGGGGGCGCACTGAAGCTTTCTTT
CDR3: CASCRGRTEAFF
J: TRBJ1-1
V: TRBV23-1
D: TRBD1
size: NA